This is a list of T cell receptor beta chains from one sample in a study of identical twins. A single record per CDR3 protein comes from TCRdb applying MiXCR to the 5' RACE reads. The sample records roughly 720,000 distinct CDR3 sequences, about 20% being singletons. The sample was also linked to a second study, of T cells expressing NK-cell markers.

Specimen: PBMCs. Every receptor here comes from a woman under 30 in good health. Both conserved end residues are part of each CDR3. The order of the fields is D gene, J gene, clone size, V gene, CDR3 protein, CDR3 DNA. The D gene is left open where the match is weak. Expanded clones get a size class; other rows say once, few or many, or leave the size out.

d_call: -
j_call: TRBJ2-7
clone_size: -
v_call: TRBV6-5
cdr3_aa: CASSSARDSSFIYEQYF
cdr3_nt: TGTGCCAGCAGTTCCGCGCGGGACTCATCATTTATCTACGAGCAGTACTTC

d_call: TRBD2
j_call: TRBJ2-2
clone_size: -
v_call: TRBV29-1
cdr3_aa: CSVDGTSGRAGELFF
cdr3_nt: TGCAGCGTTGACGGGACTAGCGGGAGGGCCGGGGAGCTGTTTTTT

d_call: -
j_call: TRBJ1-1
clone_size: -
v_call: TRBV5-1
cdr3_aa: CASSPRLLGGGEAFF
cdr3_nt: TGCGCCAGCAGCCCGAGGTTACTCGGGGGTGGTGAAGCTTTCTTT

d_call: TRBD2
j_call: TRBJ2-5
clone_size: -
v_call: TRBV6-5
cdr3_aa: CASSLAGVGFQETQYF
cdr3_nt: TGTGCCAGCAGTTTAGCGGGAGTCGGGTTCCAAGAGACCCAGTACTTC

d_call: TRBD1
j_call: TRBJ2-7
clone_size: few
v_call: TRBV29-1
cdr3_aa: CSAGQTYEQYF
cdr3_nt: TGCAGCGCGGGACAGACCTACGAGCAGTACTTC

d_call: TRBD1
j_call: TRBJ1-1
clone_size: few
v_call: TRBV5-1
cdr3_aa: CASSGGQWGSVTEAFF
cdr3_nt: TGCGCCAGCAGCGGGGGACAGTGGGGTAGTGTCACTGAAGCTTTCTTT

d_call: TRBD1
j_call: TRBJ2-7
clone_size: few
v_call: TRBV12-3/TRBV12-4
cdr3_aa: CASSSPRGPTYEQYF
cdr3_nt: TGTGCCAGCAGTTCCCCGAGGGGGCCCACCTACGAGCAGTACTTC

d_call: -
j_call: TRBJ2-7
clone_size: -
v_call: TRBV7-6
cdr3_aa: CASSLAPSRGGMAYEQYF
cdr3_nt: TGTGCCAGCAGCTTAGCACCGTCTAGGGGAGGTATGGCCTACGAGCAGTACTTC

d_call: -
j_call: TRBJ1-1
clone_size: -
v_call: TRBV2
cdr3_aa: CASSPTGRRNTEAFF
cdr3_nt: TGTGCCAGCAGCCCTACAGGGAGGAGGAACACTGAAGCTTTCTTT

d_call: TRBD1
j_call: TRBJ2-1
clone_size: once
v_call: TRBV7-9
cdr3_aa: CASSSGQGIFNEQFF
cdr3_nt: TGTGCCAGCAGCTCGGGACAGGGGATCTTCAATGAGCAGTTCTTC

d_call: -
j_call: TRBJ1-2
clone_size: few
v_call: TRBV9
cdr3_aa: CASSRPDANYGYTF
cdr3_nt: TGTGCCAGCAGCCGCCCCGACGCTAACTATGGCTACACCTTC

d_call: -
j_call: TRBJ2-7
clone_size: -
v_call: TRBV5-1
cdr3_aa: CASSLAGDTSYEQYF
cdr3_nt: TGCGCCAGCAGCTTGGCCGGGGACACTTCCTACGAGCAGTACTTC

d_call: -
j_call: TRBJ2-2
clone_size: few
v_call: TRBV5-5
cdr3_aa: CASSLEVGLAGELFF
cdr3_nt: TGTGCCAGCAGCTTGGAGGTGGGTCTCGCCGGGGAGCTGTTTTTT

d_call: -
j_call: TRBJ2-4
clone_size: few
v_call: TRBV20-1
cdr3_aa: CSAIEQGDIQYF
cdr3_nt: TGCAGTGCTATAGAACAGGGAGACATTCAGTACTTC

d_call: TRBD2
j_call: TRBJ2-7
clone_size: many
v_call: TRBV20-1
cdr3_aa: CSASLAGEPLEQYF
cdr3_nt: TGCAGTGCTAGCCTAGCGGGAGAACCCCTCGAGCAGTACTTC

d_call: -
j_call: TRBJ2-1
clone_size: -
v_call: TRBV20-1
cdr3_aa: CSASGTAYNEQFF
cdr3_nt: TGCAGTGCGAGCGGGACAGCCTACAATGAGCAGTTCTTC